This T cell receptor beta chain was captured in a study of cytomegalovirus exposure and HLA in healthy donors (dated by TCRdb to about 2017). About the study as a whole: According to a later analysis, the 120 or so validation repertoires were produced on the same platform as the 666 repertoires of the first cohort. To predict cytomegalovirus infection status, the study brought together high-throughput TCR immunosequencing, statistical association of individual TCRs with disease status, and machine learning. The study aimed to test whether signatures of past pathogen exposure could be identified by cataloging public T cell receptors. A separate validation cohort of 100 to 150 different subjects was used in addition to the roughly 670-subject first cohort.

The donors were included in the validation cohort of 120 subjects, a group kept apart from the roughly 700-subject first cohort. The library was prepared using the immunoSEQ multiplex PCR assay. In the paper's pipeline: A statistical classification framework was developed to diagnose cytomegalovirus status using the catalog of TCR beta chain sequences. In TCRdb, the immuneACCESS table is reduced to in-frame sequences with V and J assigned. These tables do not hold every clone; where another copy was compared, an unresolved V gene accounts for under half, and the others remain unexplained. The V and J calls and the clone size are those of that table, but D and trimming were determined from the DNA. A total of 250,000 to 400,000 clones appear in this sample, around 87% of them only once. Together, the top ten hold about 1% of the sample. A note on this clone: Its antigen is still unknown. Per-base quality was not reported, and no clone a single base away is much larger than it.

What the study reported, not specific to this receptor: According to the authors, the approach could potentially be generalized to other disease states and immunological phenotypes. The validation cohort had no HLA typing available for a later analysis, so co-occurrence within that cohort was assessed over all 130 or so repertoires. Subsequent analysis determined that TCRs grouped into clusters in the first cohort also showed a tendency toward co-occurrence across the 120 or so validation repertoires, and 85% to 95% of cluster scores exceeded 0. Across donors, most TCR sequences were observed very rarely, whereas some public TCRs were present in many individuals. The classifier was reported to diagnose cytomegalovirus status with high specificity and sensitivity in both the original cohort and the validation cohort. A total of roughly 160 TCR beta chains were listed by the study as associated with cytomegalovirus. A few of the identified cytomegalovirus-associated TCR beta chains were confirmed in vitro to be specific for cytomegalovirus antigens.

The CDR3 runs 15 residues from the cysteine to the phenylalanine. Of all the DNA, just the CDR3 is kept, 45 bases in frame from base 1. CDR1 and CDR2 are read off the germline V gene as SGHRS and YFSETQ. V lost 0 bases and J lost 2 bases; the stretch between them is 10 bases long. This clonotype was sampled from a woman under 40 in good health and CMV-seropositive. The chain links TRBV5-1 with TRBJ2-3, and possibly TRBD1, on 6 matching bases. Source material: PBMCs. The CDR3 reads CASSLADSVTDTQYF. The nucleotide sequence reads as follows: TGCGCCAGCAGCTTGGCGGACAGCGTCACAGATACGCAGTATTTT.